Listed below are T cell receptor beta chains from one sample, sequenced in a study of graft-versus-host responses after intestinal transplantation. These receptors have no known antigen. The protocol was immunoSEQ multiplex PCR, while the TCRdb copy is restricted to in-frame clones and leaves out a portion. The sample has 65,000 to 85,000 clones, roughly 91% seen once; the top ten hold 8%. The sequences come from unstimulated CD8+ T cells sorted from spleen or lymph node cells, collected before transplant. The receptors shown here come from a human donor who was the organ donor for an intestinal transplant. Both conserved end residues are part of each CDR3. A D gene is named only where the DNA matches it firmly. For some rows the clone size is stated as once, few or many, or as a class when expanded; others skip it.

TGTGCCAGCAGGCCACCCGGGGTCGCCAATGAAGCTTTCTTT	CASRPPGVANEAFF	TRBV28	14	TRBJ1-1	medium-sized	NA
TGTGCCAGCAGCTTGCTCTCATCCGGGCAGAAGCTAGCCAAAAACATTCAGTACTTC	CASSLLSSGQKLAKNIQYF	TRBV5-6	19	TRBJ2-4	NA	NA
TGCGCCAGCAGCCTAGGGGGTGGCACTGAAGCTTTCTTT	CASSLGGGTEAFF	TRBV5-1	13	TRBJ1-1	NA	NA
TGTGCCAGCAGTGAGAGGGGGCGGGCTTTCTTT	CASSERGRAFF	TRBV25-1	11	TRBJ1-1	NA	TRBD1
TGTGCCATCAGTGATGGGGGGCTTGACGAGCAGTACTTC	CAISDGGLDEQYF	TRBV10-3	13	TRBJ2-7	NA	NA
TGTGCCAGCAGCTCGGACACGAACACTGAAGCTTTCTTT	CASSSDTNTEAFF	TRBV5-6	13	TRBJ1-1	once	NA
TGTGCCAGCAGTTACTCTAGCGGGGGGGCCGAGCAGTACTTC	CASSYSSGGAEQYF	TRBV6-6	14	TRBJ2-7	few	TRBD2
TGTGCCAGCAGTTTATTCATCGCGGGACAGGGGAAACTCTACGAGCAGTACTTC	CASSLFIAGQGKLYEQYF	TRBV28	18	TRBJ2-7	NA	TRBD1
TGTGCCAGCAGTTTTTCCTCATACCGACAGATTAATTCACCCCTCCACTTT	CASSFSSYRQINSPLHF	TRBV27	17	TRBJ1-6	NA	NA
TGTGCCAGCAGCCCCAGCCCTTTCGACGAGCAGTACTTC	CASSPSPFDEQYF	TRBV4-2	13	TRBJ2-7	few	NA
TGTGCCAGCAGCGCCCGGGACAGGGTATCCTCAACTAATGAAAAACTGTTTTTT	CASSARDRVSSTNEKLFF	TRBV21-1	18	TRBJ1-4	NA	NA
TGTGCCAGCAGTTTATCTTTCGGGGACCTTGATAATGAAAAACTGTTTTTT	CASSLSFGDLDNEKLFF	TRBV27	17	TRBJ1-4	NA	NA
TGTGCCAGCAGTTTATCGAAACTTAACTATGGCTACACCTTC	CASSLSKLNYGYTF	TRBV28	14	TRBJ1-2	NA	NA
TGTGCCAGCAGCTTGGGGGCCGGCGGGCCGGATACGCAGTATTTT	CASSLGAGGPDTQYF	TRBV5-6	15	TRBJ2-3	NA	NA
TGTGCCAGCAGTTGGCGGGGGAGCACAGATACGCAGTATTTT	CASSWRGSTDTQYF	TRBV28	14	TRBJ2-3	once	TRBD2
TGTGCCAGCAGCCCTGGGACAGGGGGAGAGACCCAGTACTTC	CASSPGTGGETQYF	TRBV4-2	14	TRBJ2-5	NA	TRBD1
TGTGCCAGCAGTGAAACCGGGACTAGCGGGGGGAATGAGCAGTTCTTC	CASSETGTSGGNEQFF	TRBV6-4	16	TRBJ2-1	NA	TRBD2
TGTGCCAGCTCACCCGGACAGGGCGTCTACGAGCAGTACTTC	CASSPGQGVYEQYF	TRBV18	14	TRBJ2-7	once	TRBD1
TGTGCCAGCAGTGAAGGGGGATCAAAAGAGACCCAGTACTTC	CASSEGGSKETQYF	TRBV6-1	14	TRBJ2-5	NA	NA
TGCGCCAGCAGCTTGAGCAGGGGGCAGGCTACCTACAATGAGCAGTTCTTC	CASSLSRGQATYNEQFF	TRBV5-1	17	TRBJ2-1	NA	TRBD1
TGCGCCAGCAGCCAAGGACCCCCAGGGTCAACACACAATGAGCAGTTCTTC	CASSQGPPGSTHNEQFF	TRBV4-1	17	TRBJ2-1	NA	NA
TGTGCCAGCAAGGCTAGCGGGTACTCCGAGCACGAGCAGTACTTC	CASKASGYSEHEQYF	TRBV2	15	TRBJ2-7	NA	TRBD2
TGTGCCAGCTGCCAGAATTCTCCGTTGCAGCCCCAGCATTTT	CASCQNSPLQPQHF	TRBV28	14	TRBJ1-5	NA	NA
TGTGCCAGCCAAGTGCGGTCAGATACGCAGTATTTT	CASQVRSDTQYF	TRBV2	12	TRBJ2-3	NA	NA
TGTGCCAGCTCAAACAGGGGAAGTCATGGCTACACCTTC	CASSNRGSHGYTF	TRBV18	13	TRBJ1-2	NA	TRBD1
TGTGCCAGCAGTGAATGGGGGTCCGAGGGGAATCAGCCCCAGCATTTT	CASSEWGSEGNQPQHF	TRBV25-1	16	TRBJ1-5	NA	NA
TGTGCCAGCAGCCCAGAGGAAGGGGGGTGGAACACTGAAGCTTTCTTT	CASSPEEGGWNTEAFF	TRBV5-6	16	TRBJ1-1	NA	NA
TGCGCCAGCAGCCAAGACCGAGGTTGGGACACCATATATTTT	CASSQDRGWDTIYF	TRBV4-1	14	TRBJ1-3	NA	NA
TGTGCCAGCAGCTCAATATCAGGGGGGTACACTGAAGCTTTCTTT	CASSSISGGYTEAFF	TRBV11-2	15	TRBJ1-1	NA	TRBD1
TGTGCCAGCAGTTACGCAGGGGGCACAGAGCAGTACTTC	CASSYAGGTEQYF	TRBV6-5	13	TRBJ2-7	NA	TRBD1
TGCGCCAGCAGCCAAGGGAAAATGGGGACAGGGGAGCATCAGCCCCAGCATTTT	CASSQGKMGTGEHQPQHF	TRBV4-1	18	TRBJ1-5	NA	TRBD1
TGTGCCAGCAGCCAAGATCAGGAGAATTCACCCCTCCACTTT	CASSQDQENSPLHF	TRBV4-2	14	TRBJ1-6	many	NA
TGTGCCAGCAGTTCTCAGGACAGGGGATATCAGCCCCAGCATTTT	CASSSQDRGYQPQHF	TRBV27	15	TRBJ1-5	NA	TRBD1
TGTGCCAGCAGTACTAGACAGGGTGGGTTTGAGTACTTC	CASSTRQGGFEYF	TRBV27	13	TRBJ2-7	NA	TRBD1
TGTGCCAGCAGCTCCGAGCAAGTGGGGGCCGGGGAGCTGTTTTTT	CASSSEQVGAGELFF	TRBV5-4	15	TRBJ2-2	NA	NA
TGTGCCAGCAGTACAGGTCTGGAGGATCAGCCCCAGCATTTT	CASSTGLEDQPQHF	TRBV27	14	TRBJ1-5	NA	NA
TGCAGCGTTGACGGCAACATCTATGGCTACACCTTC	CSVDGNIYGYTF	TRBV29-1	12	TRBJ1-2	NA	NA
TGTGCCAGCAGTTGGGGGGGGCTCGATGAGCAGTTCTTC	CASSWGGLDEQFF	TRBV27	13	TRBJ2-1	NA	NA
TGTGCCAGCAGCGTAGGGTATGGGGGTACCTACGAGCAGTACTTC	CASSVGYGGTYEQYF	TRBV9	15	TRBJ2-7	once	NA
TGTGCCAGCAGTCCGGCCGGGACAGGGTTACCATTTTCCCACGAGCAGTACTTC	CASSPAGTGLPFSHEQYF	TRBV28	18	TRBJ2-7	NA	TRBD1
TGTGCCTGGGCACTAATGGGGCTTGGGCAGCAGTACTTC	CAWALMGLGQQYF	TRBV30	13	TRBJ2-7	once	NA
TGCGCCAGCAGCCAAGATCGTCGGTTAAGGGATTCGGAAGCTTTCTTT	CASSQDRRLRDSEAFF	TRBV4-1	16	TRBJ1-1	NA	NA
TGCGCCAGCAGCCTCCTGGGGCGGGAAAACTATGGCTACACCTTC	CASSLLGRENYGYTF	TRBV5-1	15	TRBJ1-2	NA	NA